In its sample, the clone carrying this TCR beta chain was seen once. Antigen unknown. The CDR3 is 15 amino acids. The V gene's germline CDR1 is SGHTA and CDR2 FQGNSA. Trimming took 1 base from V and 4 from J; bases not matched to a gene: 5. PCR primers comprised 60 Vbeta and 13 Jbeta primers. TCRdb keeps only in-frame clones here, not all; method: immunoSEQ multiplex PCR. The table records approximately 89,000 clones, 85% of them present only once. This specimen comes from a study of cytomegalovirus exposure and HLA in healthy donors. General study findings and limits: A classifier reportedly called cytomegalovirus status with high sensitivity and specificity. In the analysis, some V segments, TRBV6-2 and TRBV6-3 included, were excluded as indistinguishable.

The chain recombines TRBV7-2 with TRBJ2-7; 9 bases match TRBD2. Sequenced material: PBMCs. This clonotype was obtained from a middle-aged man in good health and CMV-seropositive. The chain's CDR3 is CASSLVAGGNYEQYF. CDR3 bases: TGTGCCAGCAGCTTAGTGGCGGGGGGGAATTACGAGCAGTACTTC.